Sequencing of this T cell receptor (beta chain) was carried out in a study of T-cell memory formation after mild COVID-19. Study-level findings and limits: Clones which contracted sat mainly in CM and EM if CD4+, and in EMRA if CD8+. Prior to infection, memory already included some responding clones, suggesting cross-reactive memory joined.

About this clonotype itself: Its specificity is not known.

TCRdb recomputed calls from the 5' RACE reads with MiXCR, one row per CDR3 protein. This table has approximately 580,000 distinct CDR3 sequences, over 20% appearing once. The CDR3 is 18 residues long. Germline CDR1 reads SGHTA; CDR2 reads FQGTGA. J gave up 0 bases and V 2 bases, and 8 bases lay outside the gene matches. The sequencing sample was made of PBMCs or a T cell subset sorted from them (not recorded which). The TCR sequence derives from an adult woman who had mild COVID-19 (a few samples of this study predate the infection). Cell type and time point are not known. The V gene is TRBV7-3, the J gene TRBJ1-1; 11 bases are a match to TRBD1. This chain's CDR3 is CASSLLPGQGGMNTEAFF. The CDR3, as DNA: TGTGCCAGCAGCTTACTACCGGGACAGGGGGGGATGAACACTGAAGCTTTCTTT.